This record concerns one TCR beta chain sequence. Its antigen remains unknown. This CDR3 is missing its conserved last phenylalanine or tryptophan, likely due to a read error. It is unclear where the CDR3 begins or ends on the DNA, so no DNA is shown, and the CDR3 is as TCRdb lists it. The CDR3 region is 8 residues in length, termini included. Germline CDR1 is SGHAT and CDR2 is FQNNGV. RNA transcripts served as the template for amplifying TCR beta CDR3 regions. Using the HTBI primer set, a first-round RT-PCR was run on the TCR CDR3. In TCRdb, the multiplex PCR reads were re-called with MiXCR into one record per CDR3 protein. Of about 570,000 distinct CDR3 sequences listed, just over 45% are singletons. Patients were excluded for uncontrolled infection, other autoimmune disease, pregnancy or lactation. This specimen belongs to a study of T cells in Graves' hyperthyroidism and ophthalmopathy. Points from the study as a whole: Most clonotypes expanded in the thyroid (above 0.001) were also present in blood.

The sequence was collected from an adult woman with Graves' disease, either hyperthyroidism or ophthalmopathy (not recorded which). The sample taken for sequencing was peripheral blood or thyroid tissue (not recorded which). This sequence joins TRBV11-2 and TRBJ1-4. The CDR3 is CASSLEIL.